The 26 T cell receptor beta chains given below trace back to one sample, sequenced in a study of cytomegalovirus exposure and HLA in healthy donors. The PCR contained 60 Vbeta and 13 Jbeta primers. Profiled with immunoSEQ multiplex PCR; TCRdb holds only in-frame clones, not every one. Of approximately 91,000 clones listed, roughly 77% are singletons. Sample: PBMCs. The receptors were sampled from a human donor in good health.

The CDR3 bases are TGTGCCAGCATCCTGGGGCCTAGCGGTAATGAGCAGTTCTTC. It yields the protein CASILGPSGNEQFF. J is TRBJ2-1 and V is TRBV5-4, with TRBD2 identical over 7 bases. The CDR3 length is 14 residues. V was clipped by 6 bases and J by 7 bases; unmatched bases: 10. The V gene's germline CDR1 is SGHNT and CDR2 YYREEE (reference sequence).

This clone was counted only a few times. The CDR3 DNA reads TGTGCCAGCAGCGCCCAACAGGGTGTTCGGGAAAAACTGTTTTTT. Its protein product is CASSAQQGVREKLFF. V is TRBV7-9 and J is TRBJ1-4; TRBD1 might be the D (6 bases). The CDR3 is made up of 15 amino acids. V gave up 5 bases and J gave up 8 bases, with 18 bases separating them. CDR1 and CDR2 (germline): SEHNR, FQNEAQ (reference sequence).

The gene calls are TRBV20-1 and TRBJ1-2; TRBD1 might be the D (5 bases). Germline-derived CDR1 and CDR2 are DFQATT and SNEGSKA (reference sequence). The CDR3 length is 11 residues. V was cut by 2 bases and J by 12 bases, with 13 bases left in between. The CDR3 is CSARQGLLHTF. The CDR3 DNA reads as TGCAGTGCTAGACAGGGCCTGCTTCACACCTTC.

This chain uses TRBV4-2 with TRBJ1-1; D might be TRBD2 (5 bases). Gene TRBJ2-2 matches the end of the DNA better, so the J call may be wrong. The CDR3 totals 15 residues. CDR1 and CDR2 from the germline V gene are LGHNA and YNFKEQ. CDR3 residues: CASSQSGTNTGELFF. The CDR3 bases are TGTGCCAGCAGCCAAAGCGGAACGAACACCGGGGAGCTGTTTTTT.

This clone has a handful of counts. The chain links TRBV27 to TRBJ2-5, with TRBD1 matching 8 bases. After removal of 7 bases from V and 4 bases from J, the junction contained 8 bases not matched to a gene. Looked up from germline, CDR1 is MNHEY and CDR2 is SMNVEV (reference sequence). This CDR3 comprises 14 residues. CDR3 sequence: CASNLRGPGETQYF. In DNA form, the CDR3 reads TGTGCCAGCAACCTCAGGGGGCCCGGAGAGACCCAGTACTTC.

CDR3 nucleotide sequence: TGCGCCAGCAGCCAAGCTCATCGCCGTGAGGGAACAGGCAATCAGCCCCAGCATTTT. It yields the protein CASSQAHRREGTGNQPQHF. The gene calls are TRBV4-1 and TRBJ1-5; D not resolved. From germline, CDR1 is MGHRA and CDR2 YSYEKL. V lost 1 base, J lost 2 bases, and 21 bases lay in between. This CDR3 is built from 19 residues.

This clone was detected once. V usage is TRBV5-4 and J usage is TRBJ2-7, with D maybe TRBD1 (5 bases). This CDR3 region has 14 residues. Trimming took 1 base from V and 3 from J, leaving 11 bases between them. CDR1 is SGHNT and CDR2 is YYREEE in the germline V gene (reference sequence). CDR3 region: CASSLFDSSYEQYF. In DNA, the CDR3 is TGTGCCAGCAGCTTGTTTGACAGTAGCTACGAGCAGTACTTC.

The chain joins TRBV25-1 to TRBJ2-5, with a possible D match to TRBD1 (5 bases). The J call is in doubt because the DNA end fits TRBJ2-7 better. Germline V gene sequence: CDR1 MGHDK, CDR2 SYGVNS. The CDR3 loop spans 14 amino acids. DNA of the CDR3: TGTGCCAGCAGTGAAGTGGCAGGGCCCTACGAGCAGTACTTC. It encodes CASSEVAGPYEQYF.

This clone occurred once. The chain recombines TRBV5-6 with TRBJ2-1, with TRBD2 as a possible D gene (5 bases). Trimming shortened V by 5 bases and J by 9 bases, and 15 bases separated the two germline ends. The CDR3 totals 13 residues. CDR1 is SGHDT and CDR2 is YYEEEE in the germline V gene. CDR3 coding DNA: TGTGCCAGCAGTCGCGGCCCTGAGGGTGAGCAGTTCTTC. Translating it yields CASSRGPEGEQFF.

Written as DNA, the CDR3 is TGCAGCCATGCAAGTTTAGGGGTTAGTGAAAAACTGTTTTTT. It specifies CSHASLGVSEKLFF. The chain has TRBV29-1 and TRBJ1-4; D possibly corresponds to TRBD1 (5 bases). The V end was cut by 8 bases, the J end by 7 bases, with 20 bases between. Germline V gene lookup returns CDR1 SQVTM and CDR2 ANQGSEA. CDR3 length equals 14 residues.

The chain couples TRBV19 to TRBJ2-6, with 7 bases aligning to TRBD1. The CDR3 extends over 16 amino acids. Trimming took 7 bases from V and 0 from J; bases not matched to a gene: 6. Germline V gene data show CDR1 as LNHDA and CDR2 as SQIVND (reference sequence). In DNA form, the CDR3 reads TGTGCCAGTAACCCGACAGGGCTCTCTGGGGCCAACGTCCTGACTTTC. This codes for CASNPTGLSGANVLTF. Full variable domain (rest looked up from reference TRBV19 and TRBJ2-6): DGGITQSPKYLFRKEGQNVTLSCEQNLNHDAMYWYRQDPGQGLRLIYYSQIVNDFQKGDIAEGYSVSREKKESFPLTVTSAQKNPTAFYLCASNPTGLSGANVLTFGAGSRLTVL.

The rearrangement uses TRBV28 and TRBJ1-5; D is uncertain. The CDR3 contains 12 residues. The germline V gene has CDR1 MDHEN and CDR2 SYDVKM. Trimming shortened V by 2 bases and J by 7 bases, and 6 bases separated the two germline ends. CDR3 DNA: TGTGCCAGCAGTTTACCCCAACAGCCCCAGCATTTT. Amino acid sequence: CASSLPQQPQHF.

The gene calls are TRBV6-1 and TRBJ2-7; TRBD1 agrees at 10 bases. CDR3 length: 14 amino acids. V was pared by 7 bases and J by 3 bases, with 6 bases of the junction left unmatched. Germline loops: CDR1 MNHNS, CDR2 SASEGT. CDR3 coding DNA: TGTGCCAGCACGGTCCGGGACAGGGGCTACGAGCAGTACTTC. Protein: CASTVRDRGYEQYF.

The chain couples TRBV28 to TRBJ2-3, with TRBD2 matching 12 bases. Germline V gene lookup returns CDR1 MDHEN and CDR2 SYDVKM. This CDR3 comprises 15 residues. Unmatched junction bases numbered 2, after V lost 5 bases and J lost 2 bases. CDR3 sequence reads: CASSPSGGATDTQYF. DNA for the CDR3: TGTGCCAGCAGTCCTAGCGGGGGGGCCACAGATACGCAGTATTTT.

The chain links TRBV5-1 to TRBJ2-5; TRBD1 matches at 7 bases. Losses at the gene ends were 2 bases for V and 5 bases for J; bases not matched to a gene: 9. CDR3 length: 15 residues. Germline assignment: CDR1 SGHRS and CDR2 YFSETQ. The DNA for the CDR3 is TGCGCCAGCAGCTTACAGGGGATCCGGGCGGAGACCCAGTACTTC. It specifies CASSLQGIRAETQYF. The whole variable domain, filled in from reference TRBV5-1 and TRBJ2-5, reads KAGVTQTPRYLIKTRGQQVTLSCSPISGHRSVSWYQQTPGQGLQFLFEYFSETQRNKGNFPGRFSGRQFSNSRSEMNVSTLELGDSALYLCASSLQGIRAETQYFGPGTRLLVL.

The rearrangement uses TRBV25-1 and TRBJ2-5; D is perhaps TRBD1 (5 bases). This CDR3 comprises 14 residues. From germline, CDR1 is MGHDK and CDR2 SYGVNS. Trimming shortened V by 2 bases and J by 2 bases, and 9 bases separated the two germline ends. The CDR3: CASSELRVQETQYF. DNA for the CDR3: TGTGCCAGCAGTGAACTCAGGGTGCAAGAGACCCAGTACTTC. The entire variable domain, with the rest obtained from reference TRBV25-1 and TRBJ2-5, is as follows: EADIYQTPRYLVIGTGKKITLECSQTMGHDKMYWYQQDPGMELHLIHYSYGVNSTEKGDLSSESTVSRIRTEHFPLTLESARPSHTSQYLCASSELRVQETQYFGPGTRLLVL.

The J gene is TRBJ1-5, the V gene TRBV7-9; the D is unclear. Trimming removed 5 bases from V and 6 bases from J, with 14 bases in between. The CDR3 length is 14 residues. Germline V CDR1 and CDR2: SEHNR, FQNEAQ (reference sequence). CDR3 sequence (DNA): TGTGCCAGCAGCCCAATGTTGGGGAGTCAGCCCCAGCATTTT. Residues: CASSPMLGSQPQHF.

V usage is TRBV7-2 and J usage is TRBJ2-7; D ambiguous. The CDR3 spans 12 residues. Germline-derived CDR1 and CDR2 are SGHTA and FQGNSA. Deletions cut 5 bases from V and 0 bases from J, with 5 bases between. CDR3 region: CASSASSYEQYF. CDR3 bases: TGTGCCAGCAGCGCCAGCTCCTACGAGCAGTACTTC.

V is TRBV18 and J is TRBJ1-2; no clear D. Germline V gene sequence: CDR1 KGHSH, CDR2 LQKENI. The CDR3 is 15 amino acids. V was clipped by 2 bases and J by 4 bases, with 14 bases between them. CDR3 coding DNA: TGTGCCAGCTCACCAGAAAGCGGTACCCCCTATGGCTACACCTTC. Translated, it gives CASSPESGTPYGYTF. The entire variable domain, with the rest obtained from reference TRBV18 and TRBJ1-2, is as follows: NAGVMQNPRHLVRRRGQEARLRCSPMKGHSHVYWYRQLPEEGLKFMVYLQKENIIDESGMPKERFSAEFPKEGPSILRIQQVVRGDSAAYFCASSPESGTPYGYTFGSGTRLTVV.

The chain couples TRBV6-5 to TRBJ2-3; TRBD2 matches 9 bases. J gave up 4 bases and V 6 bases, and 8 bases lay outside the gene matches. The germline V gene encodes CDR1 MNHEY and CDR2 SVGAGI. The CDR3 consists of 15 residues. This chain's CDR3 is CASRGRGGAPDTQYF. The CDR3 DNA reads as TGTGCCAGCAGGGGTCGCGGGGGGGCCCCAGATACGCAGTATTTT.

This sequence joins TRBV21-1 and TRBJ2-2; the table assigns TRBD2, which was not confirmed against the DNA. TRBV21-1 is a documented pseudogene. The CDR3 spans 17 residues. The DNA for the CDR3 is TGTGCCAGGTACCTAGCGGGAGGTTGCGCGAACACCGGGGAGCTGTTTTTT. Translating gives CARYLAGGCANTGELFF.

V usage is TRBV19 and J usage is TRBJ2-6, with D possibly being TRBD2 (5 bases). Looked up from germline, CDR1 is LNHDA and CDR2 is SQIVND (reference sequence). Trimming took 7 bases from V and 0 from J, leaving 13 bases between them. The CDR3 covers 16 residues. The CDR3 region has the DNA TGTGCCAGTACGAGGGCCCTAAGCTCTGGGGCCAACGTCCTGACTTTC. Translation gives CASTRALSSGANVLTF. Using reference TRBV19 and TRBJ2-6 for the parts outside the CDR3, the full variable domain is DGGITQSPKYLFRKEGQNVTLSCEQNLNHDAMYWYRQDPGQGLRLIYYSQIVNDFQKGDIAEGYSVSREKKESFPLTVTSAQKNPTAFYLCASTRALSSGANVLTFGAGSRLTVL.

Comments on this clone: The junction departs from germline at one end; a sequencing error may be responsible. This rearrangement joins TRBV7-9 to TRBJ1-1; D uncertain. From germline, CDR1 is SEHNR and CDR2 FQNEAQ (reference sequence). The CDR3 runs 12 residues. The CDR3 bases are TGTTCCAGCAGCCCCTACCCGATTGAAGCTTTCTTT. Its protein product is CSSSPYPIEAFF.

This rearrangement joins TRBV7-9 to TRBJ1-2, with D possibly TRBD1 on 6 matching bases. Germline CDR1 is SEHNR and CDR2 is FQNEAQ (reference sequence). V lost 5 bases and J 8 bases, leaving 18 bases between the germline ends. This CDR3 has 14 residues. The CDR3 nucleotides read TGTGCCAGCAGCCCACCAGGGGAATTTTACGGCTACACCTTC. Translation: CASSPPGEFYGYTF.

This clone was picked up one time. V usage is TRBV28 and J usage is TRBJ2-7, with TRBD2 matching 9 bases. The germline CDR1 and CDR2 sequences are MDHEN and SYDVKM. This CDR3 comprises 14 residues. J gave up 6 bases and V 6 bases, and 9 bases lay outside the gene matches. Here the CDR3 reads CASRRGGGAGEQYF. The CDR3 DNA reads TGTGCCAGCAGACGGGGCGGGGGGGCTGGCGAGCAGTACTTC.

The genes are TRBV7-6 and TRBJ2-5; no clear D gene. V lost 1 base to trimming and J lost 0 bases, with 18 bases between them. Looked up from germline, CDR1 is SGHVS and CDR2 is FNYEAQ. The CDR3 is 18 amino acids. CDR3 region: CASSLVSTAGPYQETQYF. In DNA form, the CDR3 reads TGTGCCAGCAGCTTAGTTTCTACAGCCGGCCCGTACCAAGAGACCCAGTACTTC.